What follows are 25 T cell receptor beta chains derived from one specimen sequenced in a study of T cell responses to AZD1222 COVID-19 vaccine. Profiling relied on immunoSEQ multiplex PCR, and the TCRdb table lists in-frame clones only, not all of them. This table has tens of thousands of clones, 84% appearing once. The sequencing here drew on peripheral blood, taken on day 0 of AZD1222 vaccination. The receptors originated from an adult in good health.

The rearrangement joins TRBV6-6 to TRBJ1-6; 8 nucleotides agree with TRBD1. Germline trimming cut 2 bases from V and 8 bases from J; bases unmatched to any gene: 8. The CDR3 extends over 16 amino acids. Germline loops: CDR1 MNHNY, CDR2 SVGAGI (reference sequence). In DNA form, the CDR3 reads TGTGCCAGCAGTTACGCGACAGGGGTCGCCGATTCACCCCTCCACTTT. Translated, it gives CASSYATGVADSPLHF.

The genes are TRBV5-1 and TRBJ1-5; no reliable D call. Between the trimmed V and J ends, which lost 4 bases and 0 bases, there was a span of 26 bases. Germline V lookup: CDR1 SGHRS, CDR2 YFSETQ. The CDR3 runs to 20 residues. The CDR3 bases are TGCGCCAGCAGCCGTGTGAGGGTACGTCTAACCAAACTTAGCAATCAGCCCCAGCATTTT. This encodes CASSRVRVRLTKLSNQPQHF.

This clone occurred once. The V and J genes are TRBV4-2 and TRBJ2-2; D not certain. Trimming removed 0 bases from V and 0 bases from J, with 11 bases in between. This CDR3 contains 17 residues. Germline loops: CDR1 LGHNA, CDR2 YNFKEQ. CDR3 loop: CASSQEVAASNTGELFF. CDR3 DNA sequence: TGTGCCAGCAGCCAAGAAGTGGCGGCCTCGAACACCGGGGAGCTGTTTTTT.

This sequence joins TRBV27 and TRBJ1-1; tentatively, D is TRBD1 (5 bases). The germline CDR1 and CDR2 sequences are MNHEY and SMNVEV (reference sequence). V gave up 0 bases and J gave up 4 bases, with 15 bases separating them. CDR3 length: 16 amino acids. CDR3 nucleotides: TGTGCCAGCAGTTTATCGATGGCAGGGAGGACCACTGAAGCTTTCTTT. Encoded protein: CASSLSMAGRTTEAFF.

The chain is built from TRBV7-2 and TRBJ2-7; 7 nucleotides line up with TRBD1. After removal of 5 bases from V and 0 bases from J, the junction contained 7 bases not matched to a gene. CDR1 is SGHTA and CDR2 is FQGNSA in the germline V gene. The length of the CDR3 is 15 residues. This chain's CDR3 is CASSPPGTVSYEQYF. The CDR3 DNA follows: TGTGCCAGCAGCCCCCCCGGGACAGTCTCCTACGAGCAGTACTTC.

This clone was found once. The chain joins TRBV5-4 to TRBJ2-5; 9 bases match TRBD2. CDR3 length equals 13 residues. The germline V gene encodes CDR1 SGHNT and CDR2 YYREEE (reference sequence). V lost 4 bases to trimming and J lost 9 bases; unmatched junction nucleotides: 7. The CDR3 loop is CASSPLIAGAQYF. The CDR3 nucleotides read TGTGCCAGCAGCCCCCTTATAGCGGGAGCCCAGTACTTC.

This clone was counted once. V is TRBV10-3 and J is TRBJ1-2; maybe TRBD1 (6 bases). V was pared by 11 bases and J by 8 bases, with 15 bases between. The CDR3 sequence is 11 residues long. Germline V gene sequence: CDR1 ENHRY, CDR2 SYGVKD. CDR3 region: CALQGEWGYTF. The CDR3 DNA sequence: TGTGCCCTACAGGGCGAGTGGGGCTACACCTTC.

The chain links TRBV6-5 to TRBJ2-7, with a possible D match to TRBD1 (6 bases). The germline gives CDR1 MNHEY, CDR2 SVGAGI. V was clipped by 4 bases and J by 2 bases, with 9 bases between them. The CDR3 length is 13 residues. CDR3 sequence: CASSSYRAYEQYF. The CDR3 DNA follows: TGTGCCAGCAGTTCTTACAGGGCCTACGAGCAGTACTTC.

The V gene is TRBV7-2, the J gene TRBJ2-3; D may match TRBD1 or TRBD2 (5 bases each). Per germline, CDR1 SGHTA and CDR2 FQGNSA. This CDR3 is 13 amino acids long. The V end was cut by 2 bases, the J end by 7 bases, with 10 bases between. The CDR3 sequence: CASSLIRGHTQYF. As DNA, the CDR3 is TGTGCCAGCAGCTTAATTCGGGGACATACGCAGTATTTT.

The chain has TRBV6-5 and TRBJ2-7, with no clear D. The germline CDR1 and CDR2 sequences are MNHEY and SVGAGI. V lost 7 bases and J 2 bases, leaving 15 bases between the germline ends. This CDR3 region has 14 residues. In DNA form, the CDR3 reads TGTGCCAGCACCCCTACCTACACCGCCTACGAGCAGTACTTC. Amino acids: CASTPTYTAYEQYF.

This clone came up a few times. The chain links TRBV4-1 to TRBJ2-2, with 9 nucleotides matching TRBD2. Losses at the gene ends were 1 base for V and 0 bases for J; bases not matched to a gene: 12. The CDR3 consists of 20 residues. Germline assignment: CDR1 MGHRA and CDR2 YSYEKL. This CDR3 reads CASSQAISGGRQTNTGELFF. Here the CDR3 DNA reads TGCGCCAGCAGCCAAGCTATAAGCGGGGGGCGACAAACGAACACCGGGGAGCTGTTTTTT.

The chain carries TRBV3-1 (or the pseudogene TRBV3-2) and TRBJ2-7, with 8 bases lining up with TRBD1. Germline V gene lookup returns CDR1 LGHDT and CDR2 YNNKEL (reference sequence). J lost 4 bases, V lost 4 bases, and 6 bases had no gene match. This CDR3 region has 14 residues. Here the CDR3 reads CASSPGTGPYEQYF. The CDR3 DNA reads as TGTGCCAGCAGCCCCGGGACAGGACCTTACGAGCAGTACTTC.

The chain combines TRBV28 with TRBJ1-5; TRBD1 aligns across 7 bases. CDR1 and CDR2 (germline): MDHEN, SYDVKM. V gave up 5 bases and J gave up 2 bases; unmatched junction bases: 6. The CDR3 length is 15 residues. CDR3 region: CASSHRQGGNQPQHF. The CDR3 DNA sequence: TGTGCCAGCAGTCATCGACAGGGAGGCAATCAGCCCCAGCATTTT.

The rearrangement links TRBV28 to TRBJ1-2; D unresolved. Trimming pared 2 bases from V and 8 bases from J, leaving 9 bases between. Germline loops: CDR1 MDHEN, CDR2 SYDVKM. This CDR3 contains 12 residues. CDR3 loop: CASSLMGKGYTF. The CDR3 DNA sequence: TGTGCCAGCAGTTTAATGGGGAAGGGCTACACCTTC.

This clone was recorded only once. This rearrangement joins TRBV19 to TRBJ2-7; 7 nucleotides match TRBD1. Germline V gives CDR1 LNHDA, CDR2 SQIVND (reference sequence). The CDR3 consists of 15 residues. Trimming took 4 bases from V and 3 from J; bases not matched to a gene: 9. The CDR3 DNA reads TGTGCCAGTAGTAGCCCCCGGGACAGACACTACGAGCAGTACTTC. This translates into CASSSPRDRHYEQYF.

The rearrangement joins TRBV30 to TRBJ1-5; 8 bases map to TRBD1. Germline CDR1 is GTSNPN and CDR2 is SVGIG (reference sequence). The junction had 5 bases not matched to a gene; V was cut back by 3 bases and J by 7 bases. The CDR3 has 13 residues. The CDR3 bases are TGTGCCTGGAGCCTACAGGGGGGACAGCCCCAGCATTTT. Translated, it gives CAWSLQGGQPQHF.

The chain carries TRBV27 and TRBJ2-3, with 8 bases aligning to TRBD2. This CDR3 is built from 15 residues. CDR1 and CDR2 (germline): MNHEY, SMNVEV (reference sequence). V shed 6 bases, J shed 6 bases, and the junction held 11 bases outside the gene matches. CDR3 residues: CASRPAGAGMDTQYF. DNA of the CDR3: TGTGCCAGCAGACCAGCGGGGGCCGGTATGGATACGCAGTATTTT.

The J gene is TRBJ1-1, the V gene TRBV6-1; D not certain. The CDR3 spans 12 residues. With 0 bases removed from V and 10 bases from J, the gap between germline ends came to 9 bases. Germline V gene sequence: CDR1 MNHNS, CDR2 SASEGT. CDR3 nucleotides: TGTGCCAGCAGTGAAGCTGGGCGGGTAGCTTTCTTT. Translating it yields CASSEAGRVAFF.

The chain combines TRBV4-3 with TRBJ1-1; D gene unclear. There are 13 residues in the CDR3. Germline V gene data show CDR1 as LGHNA and CDR2 as YSLEER. V lost 5 bases to trimming and J lost 1 base, with 8 bases between them. The CDR3 is CASSSTRNTEAFF. CDR3 nucleotide sequence: TGCGCCAGCAGCTCAACCCGGAACACTGAAGCTTTCTTT.

The chain has TRBV7-9 and TRBJ1-5; TRBD1 might be the D (5 bases). V was shortened by 2 bases and J by 1 base, with 6 bases between the two germline ends. Per the germline V gene, CDR1 is SEHNR and CDR2 is FQNEAQ (reference sequence). The CDR3 spans 14 residues. CDR3: CASSLRDSNQPQHF. CDR3 coding DNA: TGTGCCAGCAGCTTACGGGACAGCAATCAGCCCCAGCATTTT. Variable domain in full (rest from reference TRBV7-9 and TRBJ1-5): DTGVSQNPRHKITKRGQNVTFRCDPISEHNRLYWYRQTLGQGPEFLTYFQNEAQLEKSRLLSDRFSAERPKGSFSTLEIQRTEQGDSAMYLCASSLRDSNQPQHFGDGTRLSIL.

The gene calls are TRBV5-6 and TRBJ1-6; 10 bases are shared with TRBD1. Losses at the gene ends were 3 bases for V and 10 bases for J; bases not matched to a gene: 7. The CDR3 runs 15 residues. Germline loops: CDR1 SGHDT, CDR2 YYEEEE. For the CDR3, the DNA is TGTGCCAGCAGCTATTACGGGACAGGGGAATCACCCCTCCACTTT. Translated: CASSYYGTGESPLHF.

For the CDR3, the DNA is TGTGCCATCAGTGAGACAAGCGCCAGAGCTAACTATGGCTACACCTTC. Amino acids: CAISETSARANYGYTF. The chain has TRBV10-3 and TRBJ1-2; D is ambiguous. V gave up 2 bases and J gave up 0 bases, with 13 bases separating them. The CDR3 sequence is 16 residues long. Germline V lookup: CDR1 ENHRY, CDR2 SYGVKD.

This chain joins TRBV6-4 and TRBJ2-1; 10 bases are shared with TRBD1. Germline V gives CDR1 MRHNA, CDR2 SNTAGT. The trim removed 3 bases at V and 4 bases at J, leaving 3 bases unmatched. There are 15 residues in the CDR3. The CDR3 protein is CASSEGQGNYNEQFF. CDR3 coding DNA: TGTGCCAGCAGTGAGGGACAGGGGAATTACAATGAGCAGTTCTTC.

The V call is TRBV6-2 or TRBV6-3, the J call TRBJ1-1, with 9 bases aligning to TRBD1. Germline assignment: CDR1 MNHEY and CDR2 SVGEGT. This CDR3 is 14 amino acids long. The J segment lost 6 bases and the V segment lost 2 bases, leaving 4 bases of the junction unmatched. The CDR3 nucleotides read TGTGCCAGCAGTTACCTCAGGACAGGGGCTGAAGCTTTCTTT. Translated: CASSYLRTGAEAFF.

This clone was recorded once. CDR3 amino acids: CATGTSSLWEQYF. In nucleotides, the CDR3 is TGTGCCACCGGGACTAGCTCCCTCTGGGAGCAGTACTTC. The chain has TRBV2 and TRBJ2-7, with 9 bases aligning to TRBD2. The CDR3 runs to 13 residues. Germline values: CDR1 SNHLY, CDR2 FYNNEI. V shed 10 bases, J shed 7 bases, and the junction held 11 bases outside the gene matches.